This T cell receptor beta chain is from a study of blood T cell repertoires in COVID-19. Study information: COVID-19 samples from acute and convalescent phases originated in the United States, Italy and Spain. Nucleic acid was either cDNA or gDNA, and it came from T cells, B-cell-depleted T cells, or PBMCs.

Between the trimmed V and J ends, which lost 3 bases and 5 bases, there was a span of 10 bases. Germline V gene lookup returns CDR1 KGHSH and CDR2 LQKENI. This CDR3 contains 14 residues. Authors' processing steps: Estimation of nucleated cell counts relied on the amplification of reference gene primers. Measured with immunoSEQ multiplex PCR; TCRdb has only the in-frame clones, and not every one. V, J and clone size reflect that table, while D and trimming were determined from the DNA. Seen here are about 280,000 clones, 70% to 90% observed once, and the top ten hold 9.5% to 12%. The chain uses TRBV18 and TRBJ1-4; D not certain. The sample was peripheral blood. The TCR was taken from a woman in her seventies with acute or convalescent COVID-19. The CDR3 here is CASSPRQRNEKLFF. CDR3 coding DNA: TGTGCCAGCTCACCCCGCCAGAGGAATGAAAAACTGTTTTTT.